Listed below are T cell receptor beta chains from one sample, sequenced in a study of metastatic and nonmetastatic thyroid tumors. TCRdb redid the clone calls on the PCR reads using MiXCR. The table lists roughly 30,000 clones, roughly 23% of them singletons, with just over 14% in the top ten. The source material was blood. The origin of the receptors is a female donor with papillary thyroid cancer or a benign thyroid nodule (not recorded which). Some clones in this sample may be carry-over from other donors' samples. Both conserved end residues are part of each CDR3. A D gene is named only where the DNA matches it firmly. Clone size is not always given. Where it is, it says once, few, many or a class for expanded clones.

TRBV20-1	.	TRBJ2-1	TRBD2	TGCAGTGCTAGAGCGCTTGAGCGGGAGGCCTACAATGAGCAGTTCTTC	CSARALEREAYNEQFF
TRBV7-9	many	TRBJ1-3	TRBD1	TGTGCCAGCAGCCCAGCGACAGGGGTCAACACCATATATTTT	CASSPATGVNTIYF
TRBV11-2	.	TRBJ2-7	.	TGTGCCAGCAGCTTAGGAGACAGGGGAGGGTACGAGCAGTACTTC	CASSLGDRGGYEQYF
TRBV5-4	many	TRBJ2-2	.	TGTGCCAGCAGCTTTACGGTGGGCGGGGAGCTGTTTTTT	CASSFTVGGELFF
TRBV19	.	TRBJ2-7	.	TGTGCCAGTAGCAAGGATTTGGCCTACGAGCAGTACTTC	CASSKDLAYEQYF
TRBV10-1	few	TRBJ2-1	.	TGCGCCAGCAGTGAAAACAGTAGAAGGAGTTCCTACAATGAGCAGTTCTTC	CASSENSRRSSYNEQFF
TRBV28	few	TRBJ1-1	.	TGTGCCAGCAGCCCCCCCAGCATGAACACTGAAGCTTTCTTT	CASSPPSMNTEAFF
TRBV11-2	many	TRBJ2-1	.	TGTGCCAGCAGCTTGGTAAAGGGTACCTACAATGAGCAGTTCTTC	CASSLVKGTYNEQFF
TRBV19	.	TRBJ1-5	.	TGTGCCAGTAATATGACAGGAGCAAGCAATCAGCCCCAGCATTTT	CASNMTGASNQPQHF
TRBV12-3/TRBV12-4	.	TRBJ1-1	.	TGTGCCAGCATTTTATGCCACGAAGCTTTCTTT	CASILCHEAFF
TRBV7-9	many	TRBJ2-1	TRBD2	TGTGCCAGCAGCTTAACTAGCGGGAGGAGCAATGAGCAGTTCTTC	CASSLTSGRSNEQFF
TRBV4-3	many	TRBJ2-2	TRBD2	TGCGCCAGCAGCCAGCAACTAGCGGGGAACACCGGGGAGCTGTTTTTT	CASSQQLAGNTGELFF
TRBV6-2/TRBV6-3	medium-sized	TRBJ1-3	.	TGTGCCAGCAGTTACGACCCAGGAAACACCATATATTTT	CASSYDPGNTIYF
TRBV3-1	many	TRBJ2-1	.	TGTGCCAGCAGCCAAGATCGCGCGGAACCCAGTATCAATGAGCAGTTCTTC	CASSQDRAEPSINEQFF
TRBV12-3/TRBV12-4	many	TRBJ2-2	.	TGTGCCAGCAGCGTGGCGGGACCGCGCACCGGGGAGCTGTTTTTT	CASSVAGPRTGELFF
TRBV7-8	.	TRBJ1-1	.	TGTGCCAGCAGCTTAGCGGCTGGTAGGACTGAAGCTTTCTTT	CASSLAAGRTEAFF
TRBV20-1	.	TRBJ2-1	.	TGCAGTGCGGACCTCGGGTCGGTGGATGAGCAGTTCTTC	CSADLGSVDEQFF
TRBV6-2/TRBV6-3	medium-sized	TRBJ2-1	.	TGTGCCAGCAGTTCGACTTATTACAATGAGCAGTTCTTC	CASSSTYYNEQFF
TRBV6-4	few	TRBJ2-6	.	TGTGCCAGCAGTGACTCTGGGGCCAACGTCCTGACTTTC	CASSDSGANVLTF
TRBV28	.	TRBJ2-1	.	TGTGCCAGCAGCGGGGATCGCCGAAATGAGCAGTTCTTC	CASSGDRRNEQFF
TRBV27	medium-sized	TRBJ2-7	.	TGTGCCAGCAGTTCCCCTTACGAGCAGTACTTC	CASSSPYEQYF
TRBV5-1	.	TRBJ2-7	TRBD1	TGCGCCAGCAGCTCGGGACAGGTGGTTTCCGAGCAGTACTTC	CASSSGQVVSEQYF
TRBV20-1	many	TRBJ2-7	TRBD2	TGCAGTGCTAGGACTAGCGGGAGTTTTTACGAGCAGTACTTC	CSARTSGSFYEQYF
TRBV6-1	medium-sized	TRBJ2-7	.	TGTGCCAGCAGAGGCGGGCCGACTCTGCAGTACTTC	CASRGGPTLQYF
TRBV28	many	TRBJ1-4	.	TGTGCCAGCAGTTTCCCCGGGCTTCTGGGGGAAAAACTGTTTTTT	CASSFPGLLGEKLFF
TRBV11-2	.	TRBJ1-1	.	TGTGCCAGCAGCTTAGGGTCATCTAGGGACAATGAAGCTTTCTTT	CASSLGSSRDNEAFF
TRBV6-2/TRBV6-3	medium-sized	TRBJ2-7	TRBD2	TGTGCCAGCCGTCTGACTAGCGGGTTTGGGAGCTCCTACGAGCAGTACTTC	CASRLTSGFGSSYEQYF
TRBV7-6	many	TRBJ2-5	.	TGTGCCAGCAGCCTCTCTGGTGACCGGGAGACCCAGTACTTC	CASSLSGDRETQYF
TRBV6-6	many	TRBJ2-3	.	TGTGCCAGCAGTTACCTCCGGTCTGTTAGTAGCACAGATACGCAGTATTTT	CASSYLRSVSSTDTQYF
TRBV15	.	TRBJ2-7	.	TGTGCCACCACCACCGGTCGTGGGGGCACCTACGAGCAGTACTTC	CATTTGRGGTYEQYF
TRBV6-1	many	TRBJ1-5	.	TGTGCCAGCAGTGGCACACGACAGGTGGCAATAGGCAATCAGCCCCAGCATTTT	CASSGTRQVAIGNQPQHF
TRBV14	many	TRBJ2-7	TRBD2	TGTGCCAGCAGCGAGCTAGGGGCTAGCGGGAGTTACGAGCAGTACTTC	CASSELGASGSYEQYF
TRBV19	few	TRBJ1-5	.	TGTACCATCCAGGACATCAGCAATCAGCCCCAGCATTTT	CTIQDISNQPQHF